The sequence of this T cell receptor beta chain was determined in a study of T cells after yellow fever vaccination. J was trimmed by 3 bases and V by 1 base; bases with no gene match: 3. Germline assignment: CDR1 SGHTA and CDR2 FQGNSA. The CDR3 runs 15 residues. Study-wide results and caveats: Subsequent booster samples again held most clones from primary vaccination (96% CD4, nearly 90% CD8).

This clonotype appeared a few times. Its antigen is unknown. Production of TCR cDNA was by 5'RACE template switching, which also added a universal primer site and UMIs. TCRdb itself ran the 5' RACE reads through MiXCR, one entry per CDR3 protein. Of 200,000 to 300,000 distinct CDR3 sequences in the sample, around 7% were seen once. Sequenced material: CD4+ T cells sorted from PBMCs, taken 15 days after the yellow fever booster vaccination. This clonotype was sampled from a young man who received the YFV17D yellow fever vaccine. This chain connects TRBV7-2 to TRBJ2-7; 10 nucleotides align to TRBD2. This chain's CDR3 is CASSLVASGSYEQYF. The CDR3 DNA is TGTGCCAGCAGCTTAGTAGCTAGCGGGAGCTACGAGCAGTACTTC.